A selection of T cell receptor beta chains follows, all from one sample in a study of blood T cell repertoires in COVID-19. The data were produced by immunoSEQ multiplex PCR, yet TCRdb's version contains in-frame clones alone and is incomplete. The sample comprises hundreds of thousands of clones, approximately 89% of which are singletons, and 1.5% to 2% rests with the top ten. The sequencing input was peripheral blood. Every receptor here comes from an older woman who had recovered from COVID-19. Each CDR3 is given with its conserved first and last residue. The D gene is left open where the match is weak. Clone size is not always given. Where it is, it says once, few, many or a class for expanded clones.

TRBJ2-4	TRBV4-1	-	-	CASSQALRNIQYF	TGCGCCAGCAGCCAAGCCCTGCGGAACATTCAGTACTTC
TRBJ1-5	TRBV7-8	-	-	CASSLGSGDGQPQHF	TGTGCCAGCAGCTTGGGTTCGGGGGATGGCCAGCCCCAGCATTTT
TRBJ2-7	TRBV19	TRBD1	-	CASSDRGYEQYF	TGTGCCAGTAGCGACAGGGGTTACGAGCAGTACTTC
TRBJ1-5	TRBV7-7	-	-	CASSLGEDQPQHF	TGTGCTAGCAGCTTAGGAGAAGATCAGCCCCAGCATTTT
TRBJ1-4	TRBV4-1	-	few	CASSEQVATNEKLFF	TGCGCCAGCAGCGAACAGGTTGCAACTAATGAAAAACTGTTTTTT
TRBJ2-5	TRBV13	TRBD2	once	CASSPSGVGETQYF	TGTGCCAGCAGCCCAAGCGGGGTCGGAGAGACCCAGTACTTC
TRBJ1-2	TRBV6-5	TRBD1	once	CASSRTGIYGYTF	TGTGCCAGCAGTAGGACAGGCATCTATGGCTACACCTTC
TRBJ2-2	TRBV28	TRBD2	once	CASTGGGTSNTGELFF	TGTGCCAGCACCGGCGGGGGGACTTCGAACACCGGGGAGCTGTTTTTT
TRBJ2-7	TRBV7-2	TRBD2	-	CAEAGAAYEQYF	TGTGCTGAAGCGGGGGCCGCCTACGAGCAGTACTTC
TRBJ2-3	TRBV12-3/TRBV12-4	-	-	CASRIRGPDTQYF	TGTGCCAGCAGAATACGGGGTCCAGATACGCAGTATTTT
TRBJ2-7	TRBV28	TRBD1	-	CASSLPDRGRDEQYF	TGTGCCAGCAGCCTTCCGGACAGGGGGAGAGACGAGCAGTACTTC
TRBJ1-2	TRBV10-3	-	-	CAISGGPGGDYGYTF	TGTGCCATCAGTGGCGGGCCCGGAGGAGACTATGGCTACACCTTC
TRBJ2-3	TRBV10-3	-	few	CATGEIADTQYF	TGTGCCACAGGGGAAATAGCAGATACGCAGTATTTT
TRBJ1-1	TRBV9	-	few	CASSSPNRDAEAFF	TGTGCCAGCAGCTCCCCGAACAGGGACGCTGAAGCTTTCTTT
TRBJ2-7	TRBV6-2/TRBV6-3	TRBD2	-	CASSYPGLAGGYEQYF	TGTGCCAGCAGTTACCCGGGACTAGCGGGGGGATACGAGCAGTACTTC
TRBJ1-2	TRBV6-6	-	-	CASSYQTGGNYGYTF	TGTGCCAGCAGTTACCAGACAGGAGGCAACTATGGCTACACCTTC
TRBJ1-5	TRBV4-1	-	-	CASSQDPGAPQHF	TGCGCCAGCAGCCAAGATCCAGGGGCGCCCCAGCATTTT
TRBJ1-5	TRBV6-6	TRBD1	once	CASRPGQGTWVGPQHF	TGTGCCAGCAGGCCGGGACAGGGGACGTGGGTCGGGCCCCAGCATTTT
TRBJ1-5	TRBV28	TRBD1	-	CASSRGTGGHQPQHF	TGTGCCAGCAGCCGAGGGACAGGGGGCCATCAGCCCCAGCATTTT
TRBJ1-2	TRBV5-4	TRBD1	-	CASSSPRTGRGVGGYTF	TGTGCCAGCAGCTCCCCTCGAACCGGCAGGGGGGTTGGTGGCTACACCTTC
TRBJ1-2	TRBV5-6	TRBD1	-	CASSRGQGREDTF	TGTGCCAGCAGCCGCGGACAGGGGCGAGAGGACACCTTC
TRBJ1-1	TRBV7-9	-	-	CASSPPGGRGTEAFF	TGTGCCAGCAGCCCCCCGGGGGGAAGGGGCACTGAAGCTTTCTTT
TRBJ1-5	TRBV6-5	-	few	CASRGGGNQPQHF	TGTGCCAGCAGGGGAGGGGGCAATCAGCCCCAGCATTTT
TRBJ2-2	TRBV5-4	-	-	CASSLVKQGNTGELFF	TGTGCCAGCAGCTTGGTTAAGCAGGGCAACACCGGGGAGCTGTTTTTT
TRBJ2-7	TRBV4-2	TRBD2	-	CASSQIIGTSRYEQYF	TGTGCCAGCAGCCAAATAATCGGGACTAGTCGCTACGAGCAGTACTTC
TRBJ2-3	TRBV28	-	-	CASSFAGRTDTQYF	TGTGCCAGCAGTTTCGCGGGGCGCACAGATACGCAGTATTTT
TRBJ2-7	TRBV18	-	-	CASSRDFVTYEQYF	TGTGCCAGCTCACGGGACTTTGTTACCTACGAGCAGTACTTC
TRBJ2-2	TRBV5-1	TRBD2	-	CASSLAETSGGAYTGELFF	TGCGCCAGCAGCTTGGCCGAGACTAGCGGGGGGGCTTACACCGGGGAGCTGTTTTTT
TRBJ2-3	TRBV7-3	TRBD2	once	CASSPAPSGGVTDTQYF	TGTGCCAGCAGCCCAGCGCCTAGCGGGGGGGTCACAGATACGCAGTATTTT
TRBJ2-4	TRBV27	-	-	CASSLSPEAGNIQYF	TGTGCCAGCAGTTTAAGTCCGGAGGCCGGAAACATTCAGTACTTC
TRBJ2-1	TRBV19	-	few	CASRSDNASSYNEQFF	TGTGCCAGTAGATCTGACAACGCGAGCTCCTACAATGAGCAGTTCTTC
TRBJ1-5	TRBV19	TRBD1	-	CASSRDRGGNQPQHF	TGTGCCAGTAGCCGAGACAGGGGTGGCAATCAGCCCCAGCATTTT